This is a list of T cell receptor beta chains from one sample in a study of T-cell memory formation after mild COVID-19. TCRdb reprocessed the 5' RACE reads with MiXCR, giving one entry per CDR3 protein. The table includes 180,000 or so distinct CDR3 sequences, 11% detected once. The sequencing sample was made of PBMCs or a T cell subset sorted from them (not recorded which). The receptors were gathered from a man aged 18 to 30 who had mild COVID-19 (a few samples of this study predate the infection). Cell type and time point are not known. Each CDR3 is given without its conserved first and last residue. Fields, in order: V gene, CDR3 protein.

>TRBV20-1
SARGSRGANEKLF
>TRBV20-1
SARDSSGLAETQY
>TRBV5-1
ASSLAGGGYSPLH
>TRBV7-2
ASSFRTSSSYNSPLH
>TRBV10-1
ASSQGGQYDEQF
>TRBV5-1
ASSPGHFGELF
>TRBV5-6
ASSPLGVYTEAF
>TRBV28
ASRGGHLLIGYT
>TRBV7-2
ASSFGTTYGYT
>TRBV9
ASSPDWDQPQH
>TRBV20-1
SARRPGPIYYTDTQY
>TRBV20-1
SADASGGFVRTQY
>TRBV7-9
ASSSVGNTEAF
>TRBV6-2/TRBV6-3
ASKLSGTYNEQF
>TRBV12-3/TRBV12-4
ASSLGGLGNEKLF
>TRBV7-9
ASSPDLGSNSPLH
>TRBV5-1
ASSPGGREAF
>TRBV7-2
ASSEGLAKNIQY
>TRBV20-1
SASGGAGSYEQY
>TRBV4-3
ASSQVRSGANVLT
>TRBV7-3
ASSRGTGANTGELF
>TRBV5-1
ASSFRGGNFEASEAF
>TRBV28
ASSFSGGAWETQY
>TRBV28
ASSSLGQGWSGANVLT
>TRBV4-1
ASSQGPLIGGTDNEQF
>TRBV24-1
ATSDPGLIPGELF
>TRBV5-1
ASSGGTRGGRDEQF
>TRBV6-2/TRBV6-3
ASSSSGQGQYSNQPQH
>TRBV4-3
ASSHPGTAVEKLF
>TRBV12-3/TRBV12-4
ASSPRGDYEQY
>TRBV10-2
ASGQLAGGPKPNTGELF
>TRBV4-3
ASSQDSALAGNTIY
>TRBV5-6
ASSRPGTETQY
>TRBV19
ASAPGPSNEVYT
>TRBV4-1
ASSQDWQGETSEQY
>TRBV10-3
ASRLGGPYGYT
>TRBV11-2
ASSFGLLTDTQY
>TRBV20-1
SARVGGRETQY
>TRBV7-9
ASKLPGLAGTGELF
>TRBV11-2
ASSLDPGANYGYT
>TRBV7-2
ASSFLTSGRSWAQH
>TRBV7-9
ASSREGEDYGYT
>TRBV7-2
ASSPQGGSGNTIY
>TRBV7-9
ASSLESNYGYT
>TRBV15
ATSRGGRPQH
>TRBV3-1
ASSQSAILDTQY
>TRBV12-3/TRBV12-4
ASTLAGNQPQH
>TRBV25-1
ASRASGGFREQF
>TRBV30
AWSVGSEQY
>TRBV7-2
ASSSGQGRGSPLH
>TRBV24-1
ATSASVGPGETQY
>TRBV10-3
AISEGQGGPQH
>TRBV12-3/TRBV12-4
ASSPETGKGQPQH
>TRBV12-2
ASRLVAPRLASGTDTQY
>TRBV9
ASSVSQGYNSPLH